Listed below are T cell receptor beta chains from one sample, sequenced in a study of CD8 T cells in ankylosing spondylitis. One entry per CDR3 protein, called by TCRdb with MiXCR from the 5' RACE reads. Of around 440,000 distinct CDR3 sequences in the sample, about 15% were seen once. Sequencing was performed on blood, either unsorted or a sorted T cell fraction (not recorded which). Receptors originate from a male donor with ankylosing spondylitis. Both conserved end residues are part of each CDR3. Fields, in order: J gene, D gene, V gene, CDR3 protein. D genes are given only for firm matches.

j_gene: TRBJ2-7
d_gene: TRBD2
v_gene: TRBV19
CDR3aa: CASSSSGGGRGEQYF

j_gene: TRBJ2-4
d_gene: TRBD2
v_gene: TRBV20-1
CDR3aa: CSADPGLAGGGKNIQYF

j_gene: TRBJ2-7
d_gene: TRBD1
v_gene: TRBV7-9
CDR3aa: CASSGSGQGNEQYF

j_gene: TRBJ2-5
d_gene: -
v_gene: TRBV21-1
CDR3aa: CASTGRQQETQYF

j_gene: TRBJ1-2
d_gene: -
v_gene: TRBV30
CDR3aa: CAWSRTAANGYTF

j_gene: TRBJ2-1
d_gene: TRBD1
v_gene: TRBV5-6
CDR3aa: CASSALGQGFDNEQFF

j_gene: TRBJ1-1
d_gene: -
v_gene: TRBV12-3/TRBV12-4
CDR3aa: CASSLKYTEAFF

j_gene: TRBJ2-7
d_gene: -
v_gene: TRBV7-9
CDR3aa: CASSLKGGEQYF

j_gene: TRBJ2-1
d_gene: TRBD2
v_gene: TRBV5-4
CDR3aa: CASTNGGAYNEQFF

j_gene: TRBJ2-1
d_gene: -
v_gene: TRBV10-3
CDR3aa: CAISPLTTYNEQFF

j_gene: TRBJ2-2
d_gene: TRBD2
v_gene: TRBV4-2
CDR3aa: CASSIAGSNTGELFF

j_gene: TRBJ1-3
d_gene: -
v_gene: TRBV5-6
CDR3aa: CASSFDTASGNTIYF

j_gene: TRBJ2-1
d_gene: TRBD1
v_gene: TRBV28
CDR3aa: CASTPAGTGDRVQFF

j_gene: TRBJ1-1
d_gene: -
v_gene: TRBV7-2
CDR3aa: CASSLPGVTGTEAFF

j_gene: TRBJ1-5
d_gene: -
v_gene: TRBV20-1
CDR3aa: CSAGSRVRHQPQHF

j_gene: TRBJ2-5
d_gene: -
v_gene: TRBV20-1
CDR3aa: CSARDHGSAQETQYF

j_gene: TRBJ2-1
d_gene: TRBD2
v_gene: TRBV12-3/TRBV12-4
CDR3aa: CASTLVQGGGAKQFF

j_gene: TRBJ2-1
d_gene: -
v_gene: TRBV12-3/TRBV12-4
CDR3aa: CASSLGLPYNEQFF

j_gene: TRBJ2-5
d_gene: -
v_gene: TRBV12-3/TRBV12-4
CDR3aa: CASSQRPQETQYF

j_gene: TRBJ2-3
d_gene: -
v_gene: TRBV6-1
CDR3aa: CASSPREPKTYSTDTQYF

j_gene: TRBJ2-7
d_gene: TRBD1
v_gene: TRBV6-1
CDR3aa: CASSEGQGVYF

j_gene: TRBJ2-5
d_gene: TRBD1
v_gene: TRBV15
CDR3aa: CATSRATGGRGSETQYF

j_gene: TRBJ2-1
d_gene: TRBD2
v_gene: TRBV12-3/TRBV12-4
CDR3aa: CASSSSFASGGNEQFF

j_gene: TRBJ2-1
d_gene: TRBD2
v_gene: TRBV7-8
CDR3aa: CASSLRDYSSYNEQFF

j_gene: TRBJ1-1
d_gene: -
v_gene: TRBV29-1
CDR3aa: CSVRGQLNTEAFF

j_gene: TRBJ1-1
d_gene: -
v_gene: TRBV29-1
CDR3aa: CSVSRSANTEAFF

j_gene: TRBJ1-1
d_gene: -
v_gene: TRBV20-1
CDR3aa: CSARGWQANTEAFF

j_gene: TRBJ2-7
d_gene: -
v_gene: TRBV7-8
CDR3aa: CASSLADGYSYEQYF

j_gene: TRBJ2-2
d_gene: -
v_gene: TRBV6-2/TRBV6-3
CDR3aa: CASSYSTGRKAGELFF

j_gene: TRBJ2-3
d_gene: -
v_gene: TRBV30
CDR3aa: CASGFGDTQYF

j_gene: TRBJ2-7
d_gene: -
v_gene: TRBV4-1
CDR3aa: CASSQRDSYEQYF

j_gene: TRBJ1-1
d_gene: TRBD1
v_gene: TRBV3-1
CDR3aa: CASSQGRTGNTEAFF

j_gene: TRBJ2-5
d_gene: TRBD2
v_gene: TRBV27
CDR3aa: CASSLISGGVKETQYF

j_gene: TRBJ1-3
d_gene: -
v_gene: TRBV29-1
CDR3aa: CSAKLRPGNTIYF

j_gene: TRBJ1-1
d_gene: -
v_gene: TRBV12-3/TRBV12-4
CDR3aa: CASSSPPRGLNTEAFF

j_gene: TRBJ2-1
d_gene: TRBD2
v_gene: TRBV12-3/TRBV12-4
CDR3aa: CASSLVAGAGEQFF

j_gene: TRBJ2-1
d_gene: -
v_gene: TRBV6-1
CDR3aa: CASSEGLGSEQFF

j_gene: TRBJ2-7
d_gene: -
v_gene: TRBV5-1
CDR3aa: CASSSTDSARYEQYF

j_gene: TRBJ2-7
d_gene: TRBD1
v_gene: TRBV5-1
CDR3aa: CASMGQGLSEQYF

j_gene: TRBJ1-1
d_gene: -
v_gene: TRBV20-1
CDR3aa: CSAGTGTVNTEAFF

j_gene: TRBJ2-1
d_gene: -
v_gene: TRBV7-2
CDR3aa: CASSVVLYNEQFF

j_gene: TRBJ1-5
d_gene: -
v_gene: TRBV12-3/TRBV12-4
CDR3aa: CASSLIGSTSLLPQHF